This TCR beta chain was recorded in a study of tumor-infiltrating lymphocytes in primary liver carcinoma (dated by TCRdb to about 2017). Describing the broader study: Of the five patients, three men and two women aged 30 to 69 years, four had hepatocellular carcinoma and one had combined HCC and intrahepatic cholangiocarcinoma. The five patients had tumors staged T1-T3 N0M0, with maximum diameters ranging from about 4 to 11 cm. Each sample produced about 3.65 to 7.5 million productive TCRbeta reads, and read depth showed no significant difference between tissue types. The study combined TCRbeta repertoire sequencing, expression microarrays and whole-exome sequencing across five regions of each liver tumor, with adjacent normal tissue and blood. A total of roughly 35 specimens from 5 patients, comprising about 25 tumor regions, 5 adjacent noncancerous liver tissues and 5 peripheral blood samples, were covered by TCRbeta repertoire sequencing. Agilent mRNA microarray profiling was performed on the 25 tumor region samples to relate TCRbeta repertoire diversity to the local molecular phenotype. High reproducibility was observed for the technical replicate repertoires, with mean shared-clone rates roughly 0.89 and correlation coefficients above 0.98.

The CDR3 holds 14 amino acids from the cysteine to the phenylalanine. Only the CDR3 portion is preserved as DNA: 42 bases, with reading frame beginning at the first base. In the germline V gene, CDR1 corresponds to SQVTM and CDR2 to ANQGSEA. V sheds 7 bases and J sheds 7 bases, leaving 19 bases between their ends. General findings and caveats noted by the study authors: Only about 7.5-25% of top clones were found in all five regions of a tumor, suggesting spatial heterogeneity of tumor-infiltrating T cells. Since the samples were bulk and unsorted, there was no way to compare CD4+ and CD8+ T cell repertoires. The top 250 clones accounted for a significantly greater share of the repertoire in tumors than in blood (p = 0.039). Repertoire overlap was higher between tumor regions (mean around 35%) than tumor-adjacent (17%) or tumor-blood (about 14%) pairs, consistent with antigen-driven expansion. Because only the TCR beta chain was sequenced and unpaired alpha chains were not captured, true repertoire diversity is likely underestimated. With just five patients in the study, the authors point out that the findings should be validated in a larger study.

Starting from about 550 ng total RNA, TCRbeta-specific cDNA was produced by reverse transcription with a constant-region primer and ProtoScript II reverse transcriptase. Three nested multiplex PCR rounds, following a slightly modified ARM-PCR procedure, were used to build the TCRbeta libraries. Each of the first two PCR rounds ran for approximately 9 cycles using multiplex TRBV1-TRBV30 forward primers together with a Cbeta reverse primer. Sample barcodes and Illumina adapters were attached in a final 25-cycle PCR using Deep VentR polymerase. Before sequencing, amplicons between 200 and 500 bp were purified from gel using a QIAquick gel extraction kit. An Illumina HiSeq 2500 was used to sequence the TCRbeta amplicons with 250-bp paired-end reads. Turning to the authors' computational methods: To recover full CDR3 sequences, reads were quality-trimmed using Trimmomatic v0.33 and paired reads were then merged using FLASH v1.2.11. V, D and J germline segments were assigned to the rearranged TCRbeta sequences by MiGEC v1.2.1b. Clonotype statistics and Shannon-Wiener diversity indices were computed with VDJtools v1.0.0. To reduce sampling bias, subsequent analyses other than the diversity analysis used only the 250 most abundant clonotypes in each sample. The raw public reads went through TCRdb reprocessing: fastp at Q25, MiXCR clone calling, in-frame beta chains kept. Every CDR3 protein is listed once, alongside the most common genes and DNA of its rows. The V and J calls shown here were made by TCRdb, not taken from the authors' results. The sample records 95,000 to 150,000 distinct CDR3 sequences, 50% to 80% of which are singletons. The ten biggest clones cover less than 10% of the sample.

Total RNA and DNA were co-extracted without cell sorting from approximately 20-30 mg of bulk tissue using the AllPrep DNA/RNA mini kit. Between November 2015 and early 2016, roughly five patients in China with histopathologically diagnosed primary liver carcinoma had surgical resection. Chronic HBV infection was present in the patients, and the patients were treatment-naive at sampling. Each tumor was sampled at five spatially separated regions: the superior, inferior, left-lateral and right-lateral poles and the tumor centre. According to histology, viable tumor cells made up more than 75% of every tumor sample. Fresh tumor and adjacent tissue pieces were bisected; one half was stored in RNAlater at -80°C, the other sent for histology. For this clonotype: Its antigen is still unknown. No base qualities exist here, and no much larger clone lies one base off it.

The V and J genes are TRBV29-1 and TRBJ2-2; the D gene cannot be resolved beyond TRBD1 or TRBD2, each matching 6 bases. The receptor's source is a woman in her sixties or seventies with primary liver carcinoma and hepatitis B virus infection. The sequencing input was liver tumor tissue from sampling region 3. What the cell subset or site label conveys for this sample: tumor region T3, left-lateral pole. The CDR3 loop reads CSATWGAGHGELFF. The DNA is as follows: TGCAGCGCCACTTGGGGGGCCGGCCACGGGGAGCTGTTTTTT.